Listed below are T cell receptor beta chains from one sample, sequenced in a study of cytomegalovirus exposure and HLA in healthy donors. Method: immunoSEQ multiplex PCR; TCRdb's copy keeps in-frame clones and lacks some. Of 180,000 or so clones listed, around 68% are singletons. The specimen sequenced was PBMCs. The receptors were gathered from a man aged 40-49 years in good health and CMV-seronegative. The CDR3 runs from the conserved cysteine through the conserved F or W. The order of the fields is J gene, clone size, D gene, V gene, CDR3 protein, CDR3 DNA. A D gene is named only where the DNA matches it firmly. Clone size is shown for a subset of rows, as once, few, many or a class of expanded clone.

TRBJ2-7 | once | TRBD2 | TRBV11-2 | CASSFYRGGYEQYF | TGTGCCAGCAGCTTCTATCGGGGGGGGTACGAGCAGTACTTC
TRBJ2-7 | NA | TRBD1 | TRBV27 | CASSVRDRIYEQYF | TGTGCCAGCAGCGTCCGGGACAGGATCTACGAGCAGTACTTC
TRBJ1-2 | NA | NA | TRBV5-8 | CASSLVPGDGYGYTF | TGTGCCAGCAGCTTGGTCCCGGGGGACGGCTATGGCTACACCTTC
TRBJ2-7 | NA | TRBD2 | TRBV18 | CASSPLGTSLNEQYF | TGTGCCAGCTCACCTCTCGGGACTAGCCTTAACGAGCAGTACTTC
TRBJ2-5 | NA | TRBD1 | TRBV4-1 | CASSQDDRGGQETQYF | TGCGCCAGCAGCCAAGATGACAGGGGAGGACAAGAGACCCAGTACTTC
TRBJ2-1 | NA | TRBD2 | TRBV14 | CASSHGLLASGRTNEQFF | TGTGCCAGCAGCCATGGGCTCTTGGCTAGCGGGAGGACCAATGAGCAGTTCTTC
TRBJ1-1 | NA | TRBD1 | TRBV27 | CASSARQGVDTEAFF | TGTGCCAGCAGTGCCCGACAGGGGGTGGACACTGAAGCTTTCTTT
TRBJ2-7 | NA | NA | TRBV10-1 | CASRDNSYEQYF | TGCGCCAGCCGGGACAACTCCTACGAGCAGTACTTC
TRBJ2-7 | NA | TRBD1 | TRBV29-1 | CSVGTDFYEQYF | TGCAGCGTCGGGACAGACTTTTACGAGCAGTACTTC
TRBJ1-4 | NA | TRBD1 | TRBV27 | CATWGGTGDKLFF | TGTGCCACCTGGGGCGGGACAGGGGACAAACTGTTTTTT
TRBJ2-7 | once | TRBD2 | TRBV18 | CASSKAGGPRSYEQYF | TGTGCCAGCTCTAAAGCGGGAGGGCCTAGATCCTACGAGCAGTACTTC
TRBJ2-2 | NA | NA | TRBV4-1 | CASSQDHGYTGELFF | TGCGCCAGCAGCCAAGATCACGGTTACACCGGGGAGCTGTTTTTT
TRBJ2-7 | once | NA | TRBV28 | CASSFRAGAREQYF | TGTGCCAGCAGTTTCCGGGCGGGGGCGCGGGAGCAGTACTTC
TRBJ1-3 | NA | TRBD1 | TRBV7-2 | CASSLARDSSGNTIYF | TGTGCCAGCAGCTTAGCGAGGGACAGCTCTGGAAACACCATATATTTT
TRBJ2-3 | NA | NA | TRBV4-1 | CASSQGGSAYTDTQYF | TGCGCCAGCAGCCAAGGAGGTTCGGCGTACACAGATACGCAGTATTTT
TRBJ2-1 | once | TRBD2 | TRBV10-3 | CATKLGLAGGPPYNEQFF | TGTGCCACCAAGCTAGGACTAGCGGGAGGGCCCCCCTACAATGAGCAGTTCTTC
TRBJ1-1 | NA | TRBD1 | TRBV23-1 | CASSQSSGTGDTEAFF | TGCGCCAGCAGTCAATCCTCCGGGACAGGGGATACTGAAGCTTTCTTT
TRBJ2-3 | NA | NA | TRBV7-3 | CASSSGLDTQYF | TGTGCCAGCAGCTCCGGTTTAGATACGCAGTATTTT
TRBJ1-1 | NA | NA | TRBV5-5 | CASSLGPGEAFF | TGTGCCAGCAGCTTGGGACCGGGAGAAGCTTTCTTT
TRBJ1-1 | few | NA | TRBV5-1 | CASSLPGGNTEAFF | TGCGCCAGCAGCTTGCCGGGGGGAAACACTGAAGCTTTCTTT
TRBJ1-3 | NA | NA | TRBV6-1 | CASSEMDKPGNTIYF | TGTGCCAGCAGTGAGATGGACAAACCCGGAAACACCATATATTTT
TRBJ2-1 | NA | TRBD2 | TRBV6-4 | CASSDSAGGPNEQFF | TGTGCCAGCAGTGACTCAGCGGGGGGGCCCAATGAGCAGTTCTTC
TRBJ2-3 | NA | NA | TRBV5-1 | CASSARGTDTQYF | TGCGCCAGCAGTGCGCGGGGAACAGATACGCAGTATTTT
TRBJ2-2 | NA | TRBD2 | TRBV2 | CASSGTRMTGELFF | TGTGCCAGCAGCGGGACTAGAATGACCGGGGAGCTGTTTTTT
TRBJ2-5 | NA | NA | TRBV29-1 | CSVGGGGGETQYF | TGCAGCGTTGGGGGAGGGGGGGGAGAGACCCAGTACTTC
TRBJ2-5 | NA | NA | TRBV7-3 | CASSLNAAGETQYF | TGTGCCAGCAGCTTAAATGCAGCGGGAGAGACCCAGTACTTC
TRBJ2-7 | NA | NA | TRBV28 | CASRQPGEAKYEQYF | TGTGCCAGCAGGCAACCGGGAGAAGCAAAATACGAGCAGTACTTC
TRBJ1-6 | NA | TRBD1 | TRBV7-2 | CASSRDRYSPLHF | TGTGCCAGCAGCAGGGACAGGTATTCACCCCTCCACTTT
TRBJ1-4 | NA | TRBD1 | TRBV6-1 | CASSAGTGLEKLFF | TGTGCCAGCAGCGCCGGGACAGGGCTTGAAAAACTGTTTTTT
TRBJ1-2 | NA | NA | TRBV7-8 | CASSLSETDFEVGYTF | TGTGCCAGCAGCTTATCCGAGACAGACTTCGAGGTTGGCTACACCTTC
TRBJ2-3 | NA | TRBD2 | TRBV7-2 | CASSRRLAVSTDTQYF | TGTGCCAGCAGTCGAAGACTAGCAGTAAGCACAGATACGCAGTATTTT
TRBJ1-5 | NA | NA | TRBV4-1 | CASSYSSDNQPQHF | TGCGCCAGCAGTTACAGCAGTGACAATCAGCCCCAGCATTTT
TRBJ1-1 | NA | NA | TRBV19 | CASSISGVTEAFF | TGTGCCAGTAGTATATCGGGGGTCACTGAAGCTTTCTTT
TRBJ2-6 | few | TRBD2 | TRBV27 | CASSSRLAGRSSGANVLTF | TGTGCCAGCAGTTCGAGACTAGCGGGCCGAAGCTCTGGGGCCAACGTCCTGACTTTC
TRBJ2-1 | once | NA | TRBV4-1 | CASSQDPGQTMVNEQFF | TGCGCCAGCAGCCAGGACCCCGGACAGACGATGGTCAATGAGCAGTTCTTC
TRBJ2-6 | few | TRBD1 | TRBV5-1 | CASSLAGTDLQSGANVLTF | TGCGCCAGCAGCTTGGCCGGGACAGACTTACAGTCTGGGGCCAACGTCCTGACTTTC
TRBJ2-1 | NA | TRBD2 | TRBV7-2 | CASSLEGGSYNEQFF | TGTGCCAGCAGCTTAGAGGGAGGGTCCTACAATGAGCAGTTCTTC
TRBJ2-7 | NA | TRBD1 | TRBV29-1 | CSTKQGPTREQYF | TGCAGCACAAAACAGGGGCCCACTCGGGAGCAGTACTTC
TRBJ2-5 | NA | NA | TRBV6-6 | CASKGVYQETQYF | TGTGCCAGCAAAGGGGTGTACCAAGAGACCCAGTACTTC
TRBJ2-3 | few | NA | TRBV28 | CASTGGGYSTDTQYF | TGTGCCAGCACTGGGGGAGGCTATAGCACAGATACGCAGTATTTT
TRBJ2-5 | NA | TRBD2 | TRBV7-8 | CASDPGTSGSGETQYF | TGTGCCAGCGACCCCGGGACTAGCGGGAGTGGGGAGACCCAGTACTTC
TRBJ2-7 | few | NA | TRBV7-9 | CSSSLGTTKGMKQYF | TGTTCCAGCAGCTTAGGAACAACCAAGGGGATGAAGCAGTACTTC
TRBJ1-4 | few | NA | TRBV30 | CAAGQTDEKLFF | TGTGCCGCCGGACAGACCGATGAAAAACTGTTTTTT
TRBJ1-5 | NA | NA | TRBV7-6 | CASSLDGGDQPQHF | TGTGCCAGCAGCTTAGACGGGGGGGATCAGCCCCAGCATTTT
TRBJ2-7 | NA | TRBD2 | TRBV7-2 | CASSLVSLAEAYEQYF | TGTGCCAGCAGCTTAGTTAGCCTAGCGGAGGCCTACGAGCAGTACTTC
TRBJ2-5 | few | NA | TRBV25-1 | CASSEYLETQYF | TGTGCCAGCAGTGAATATCTGGAGACCCAGTACTTC
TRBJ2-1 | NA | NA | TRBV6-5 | CASSYSRHEQFF | TGTGCCAGCAGTTACTCGCGGCATGAGCAGTTCTTC
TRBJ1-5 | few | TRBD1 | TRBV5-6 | CASSTSQGLGQPQHF | TGTGCCAGCAGCACCTCACAGGGGTTAGGTCAGCCCCAGCATTTT